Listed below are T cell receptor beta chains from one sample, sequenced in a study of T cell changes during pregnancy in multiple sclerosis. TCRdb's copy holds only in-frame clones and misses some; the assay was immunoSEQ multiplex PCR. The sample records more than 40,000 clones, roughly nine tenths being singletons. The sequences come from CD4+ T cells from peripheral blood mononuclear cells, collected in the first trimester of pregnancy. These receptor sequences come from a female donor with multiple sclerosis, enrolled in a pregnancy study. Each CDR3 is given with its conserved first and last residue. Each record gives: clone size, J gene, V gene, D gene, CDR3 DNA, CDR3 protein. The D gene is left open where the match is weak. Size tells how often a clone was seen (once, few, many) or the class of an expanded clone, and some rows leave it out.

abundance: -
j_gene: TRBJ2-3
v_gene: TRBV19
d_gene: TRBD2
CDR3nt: TGTGCCAGTAGTATGGGACTAGCGGGAACAGATACGCAGTATTTT
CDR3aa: CASSMGLAGTDTQYF

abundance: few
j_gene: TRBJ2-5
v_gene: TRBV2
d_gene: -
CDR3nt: TGTGCCAGCAGTCTCAGACTTCCCCCCATCCAGTACTTC
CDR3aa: CASSLRLPPIQYF

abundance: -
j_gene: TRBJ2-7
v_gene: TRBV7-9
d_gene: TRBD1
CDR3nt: TGTGCCAGCAGCCCCACCCGGACAGGGGGCAACGAGCAGTACTTC
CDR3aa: CASSPTRTGGNEQYF

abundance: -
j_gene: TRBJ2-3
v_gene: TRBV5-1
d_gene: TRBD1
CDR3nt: TGCGCCAGCAGCACGGACAGGGCCACAGATACGCAGTATTTT
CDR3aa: CASSTDRATDTQYF

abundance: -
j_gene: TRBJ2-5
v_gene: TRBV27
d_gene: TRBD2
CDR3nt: TGTGCCAGCAGTTTATTGGCTCCGATTAGCGGGAGCGGAGAGACCCAGTACTTC
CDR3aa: CASSLLAPISGSGETQYF

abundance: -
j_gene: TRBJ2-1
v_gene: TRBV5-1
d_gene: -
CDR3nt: TGCGCCAGCAGCCCGGATGAAGTGCGGTCCTACAATGAGCAGTTCTTC
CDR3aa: CASSPDEVRSYNEQFF

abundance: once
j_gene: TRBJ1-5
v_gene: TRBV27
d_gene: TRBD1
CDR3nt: TGTGCCAGCAGTACAGGGGAGTGGCAGCCCCAGCATTTT
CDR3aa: CASSTGEWQPQHF

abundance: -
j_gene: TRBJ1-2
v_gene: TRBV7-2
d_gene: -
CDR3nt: TGTGCCAGCAGCTTAGATACTCTCTATGGCTACACCTTC
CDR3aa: CASSLDTLYGYTF

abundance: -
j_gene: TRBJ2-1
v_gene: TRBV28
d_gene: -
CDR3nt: TGTGCCAGCAGCCGGTCGGGGGTCCCCTACAATGAGCAGTTCTTC
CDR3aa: CASSRSGVPYNEQFF

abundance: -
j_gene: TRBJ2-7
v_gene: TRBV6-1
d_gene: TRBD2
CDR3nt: TGTGCCAGCAGGGAACCAATAGCGGGGTCTTTTTACGAGCAGTACTTC
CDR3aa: CASREPIAGSFYEQYF

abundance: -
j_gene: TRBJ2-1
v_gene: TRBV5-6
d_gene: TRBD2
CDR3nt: TGTGCCAGCAGCTTGTCAGCGGGAGATCCGTTCTTC
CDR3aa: CASSLSAGDPFF

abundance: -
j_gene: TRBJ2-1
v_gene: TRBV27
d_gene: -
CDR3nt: TGTGCCAGCAGTATCACCGGGATTCCACTCTACAATGAGCAGTTCTTC
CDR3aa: CASSITGIPLYNEQFF

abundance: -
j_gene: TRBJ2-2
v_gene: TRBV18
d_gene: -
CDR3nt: TGTGCCAGCTCACCAAAAGACAGGCCCACCGGGGAGCTGTTTTTT
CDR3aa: CASSPKDRPTGELFF

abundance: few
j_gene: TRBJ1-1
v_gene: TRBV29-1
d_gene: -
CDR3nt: TGCAGCGTTGGAGGGTGGGGATTGACTGAAGCTTTCTTT
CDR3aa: CSVGGWGLTEAFF

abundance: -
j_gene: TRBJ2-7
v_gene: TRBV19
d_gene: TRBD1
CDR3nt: TGTGCCAGTAGTATGGGGGACAGGGGGTGGTACGAGCAGTACTTC
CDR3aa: CASSMGDRGWYEQYF

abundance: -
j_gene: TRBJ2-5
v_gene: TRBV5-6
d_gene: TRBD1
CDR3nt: TGTGCCAGCAGCCGGGGACAGAGGGAGACCCAGTACTTC
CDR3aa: CASSRGQRETQYF

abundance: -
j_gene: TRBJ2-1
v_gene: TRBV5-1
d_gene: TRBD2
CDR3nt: TGCGCCAGCAGCCCTACTAGCGGGAGCTCCTACAATGAGCAGTTCTTC
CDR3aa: CASSPTSGSSYNEQFF

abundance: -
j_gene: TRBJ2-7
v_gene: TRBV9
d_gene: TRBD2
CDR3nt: TGTGCCAGCAGCGTTCTAGCGGGAGGGCCCAGCGAGCAGTACTTC
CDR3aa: CASSVLAGGPSEQYF

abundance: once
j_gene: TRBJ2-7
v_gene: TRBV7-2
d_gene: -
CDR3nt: TGTGCCAGCAGTTTTAAAAGGGGCGACGAGCAGTACTTC
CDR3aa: CASSFKRGDEQYF

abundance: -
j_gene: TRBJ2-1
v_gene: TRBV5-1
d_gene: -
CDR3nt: TGCGCCAGCAGCTTGGACCGTCAGGCCTTATGGAATGAGCAGTTCTTC
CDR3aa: CASSLDRQALWNEQFF

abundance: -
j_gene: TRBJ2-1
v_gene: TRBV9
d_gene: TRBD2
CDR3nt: TGTGCCAGCAGCGTAGATCCGGGACTAGCGGGAAACTCCTACAATGAGCAGTTCTTC
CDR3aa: CASSVDPGLAGNSYNEQFF

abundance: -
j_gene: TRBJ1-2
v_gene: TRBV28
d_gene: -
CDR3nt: TGTGCCAGCAGTTTGGAGGGGCCCTATGGCTACACCTTC
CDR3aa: CASSLEGPYGYTF

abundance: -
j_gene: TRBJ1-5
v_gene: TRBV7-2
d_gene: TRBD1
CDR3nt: TGTGCCAGCAGCCCTTGGACAGGGGATCAGCCCCAGCATTTT
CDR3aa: CASSPWTGDQPQHF

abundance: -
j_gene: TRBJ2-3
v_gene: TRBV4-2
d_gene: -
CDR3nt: TGTGCCAGCAGCCAAGAGCAGAGTCGGGGAGATACGCAGTATTTT
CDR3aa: CASSQEQSRGDTQYF

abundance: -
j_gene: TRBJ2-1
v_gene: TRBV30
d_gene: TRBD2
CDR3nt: TGTGCCTGTGGACTAGCGGGAGTGTCAAATGAGCAGTTCTTC
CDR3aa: CACGLAGVSNEQFF

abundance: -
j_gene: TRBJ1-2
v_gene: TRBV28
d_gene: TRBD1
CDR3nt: TGTGCCAGCAGTTTCGTGGACAGGGACTATGGCTACACCTTC
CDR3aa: CASSFVDRDYGYTF

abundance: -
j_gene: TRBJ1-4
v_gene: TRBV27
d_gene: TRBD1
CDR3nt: TGTGCCAGCAGCCCTCGCGGGACAGGGGGCTATGAAAAACTGTTTTTT
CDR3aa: CASSPRGTGGYEKLFF

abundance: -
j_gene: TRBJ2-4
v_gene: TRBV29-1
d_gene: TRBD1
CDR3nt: TGCAGCGTTGGGTCAGGGGGCAACATTCAGTACTTC
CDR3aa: CSVGSGGNIQYF

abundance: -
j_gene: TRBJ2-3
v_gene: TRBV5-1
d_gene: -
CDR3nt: TGCGCCAGCACCTTGGAAGGGGTCAGCACAGATACGCAGTATTTT
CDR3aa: CASTLEGVSTDTQYF

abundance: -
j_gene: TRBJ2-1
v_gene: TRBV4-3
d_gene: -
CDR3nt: TGCGCCAGCAGCCAAGACCCCAAGGTTGGCGGGCAGTTCTTC
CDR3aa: CASSQDPKVGGQFF

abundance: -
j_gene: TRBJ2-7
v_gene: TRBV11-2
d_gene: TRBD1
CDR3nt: TGTGCCAGCAGCCTACGGGACAGAACCTACGAGCAGTACTTC
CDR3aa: CASSLRDRTYEQYF

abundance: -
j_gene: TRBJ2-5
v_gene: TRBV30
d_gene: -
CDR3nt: TGTGCCTGGAGTGTTGACTTAAACCAAGAGACCCAGTACTTC
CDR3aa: CAWSVDLNQETQYF

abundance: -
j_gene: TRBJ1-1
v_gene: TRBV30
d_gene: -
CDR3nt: TGTGCCTGGAAACGGGTGAACACTGAAGCTTTCTTT
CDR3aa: CAWKRVNTEAFF

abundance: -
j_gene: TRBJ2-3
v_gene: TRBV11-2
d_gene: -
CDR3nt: TGTGCCAGCAGCCCGCAACAGGGATACACAGATACGCAGTATTTT
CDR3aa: CASSPQQGYTDTQYF

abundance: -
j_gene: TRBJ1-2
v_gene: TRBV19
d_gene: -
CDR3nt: TGTGCCAGTAGTATAGTCCCCGACAGGAACTATGGCTACACCTTC
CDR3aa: CASSIVPDRNYGYTF

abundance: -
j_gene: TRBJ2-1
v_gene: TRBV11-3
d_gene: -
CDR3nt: TGTGCCAGCAGCTTACGGAGCCTCTCACCCAATGAGCAGTTCTTC
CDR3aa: CASSLRSLSPNEQFF

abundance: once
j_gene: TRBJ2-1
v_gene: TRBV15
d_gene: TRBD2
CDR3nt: TGTGCCACCAGCAGAGAGGGGGGAGGGAACAATGAGCAGTTCTTC
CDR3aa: CATSREGGGNNEQFF

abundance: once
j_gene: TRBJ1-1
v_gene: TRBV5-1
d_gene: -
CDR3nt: TGCGCCAGCAGCTTGACAGGTAACACTGAAGCTTTCTTT
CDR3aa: CASSLTGNTEAFF

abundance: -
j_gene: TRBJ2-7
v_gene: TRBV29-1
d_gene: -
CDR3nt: TGCAGCGTCGGGGGACCAGACTACGAGCAGTACTTC
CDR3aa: CSVGGPDYEQYF

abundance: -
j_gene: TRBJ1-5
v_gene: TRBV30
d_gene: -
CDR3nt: TGTGCCTGGAGTACAGGTTTGTATCAGCCCCAGCATTTT
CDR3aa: CAWSTGLYQPQHF

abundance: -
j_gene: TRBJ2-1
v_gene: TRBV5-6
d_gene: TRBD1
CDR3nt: TGTGCCAGCAGCTTGGGGGGGACAGGGAATCGTCGTGAGCAGTTCTTC
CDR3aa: CASSLGGTGNRREQFF

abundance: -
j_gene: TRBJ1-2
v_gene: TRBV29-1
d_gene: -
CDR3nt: TGCAGCGTTGGGGGCCACGAAGGCTACACCTTC
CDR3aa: CSVGGHEGYTF

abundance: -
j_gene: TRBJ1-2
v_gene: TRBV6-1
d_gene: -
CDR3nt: TGTGCCAGCAGCACGGGAAGCCGGCGGGATGGCTACACCTTC
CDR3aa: CASSTGSRRDGYTF

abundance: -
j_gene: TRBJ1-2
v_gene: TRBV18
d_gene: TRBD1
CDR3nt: TGTGCCAGCTCACCACGACAGGGGACGGGGAATGGCTACACCTTC
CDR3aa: CASSPRQGTGNGYTF

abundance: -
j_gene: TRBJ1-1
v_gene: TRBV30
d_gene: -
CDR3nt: TGTGCCTGGAGTGTAAGGAGGGACACTGAAGCTTTCTTT
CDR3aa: CAWSVRRDTEAFF

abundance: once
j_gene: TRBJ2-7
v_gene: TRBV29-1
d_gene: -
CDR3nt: TGCAGCGGAAAACCGGCACAGGGAAACGAGCAGTACTTC
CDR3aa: CSGKPAQGNEQYF